A selection of T cell receptor beta chains follows, all from one sample in a study of blood T cell repertoires in COVID-19. Sequencing used immunoSEQ multiplex PCR; TCRdb keeps in-frame clones, though not all of them. This sample has 150,000 or so clones; 65% to 90% occur once, and the top ten carry roughly 12%. What was sequenced was peripheral blood. The receptors stem from an older woman with COVID-19, enrolled during active disease. CDR3s include the opening cysteine and the closing phenylalanine or tryptophan. Fields, in order: clone size, V gene, D gene, J gene, CDR3 DNA, CDR3 protein. A D gene is named only where the DNA matches it firmly. Size values are once, few and many counts, or a class for expanded clones, and some rows have none.

size: NA; V: TRBV30; D: NA; J: TRBJ1-4; DNA: TGTGCCTGGAGTAAAATGAGAGCTATTAATGAAAAACTGTTTTTT; CDR3: CAWSKMRAINEKLFF
size: NA; V: TRBV18; D: NA; J: TRBJ1-2; DNA: TGTGCCAGCTCACCACGGAGGGACGGGAGCCCCTCCTATGGCTACACCTTC; CDR3: CASSPRRDGSPSYGYTF
size: NA; V: TRBV24-1; D: NA; J: TRBJ2-1; DNA: TGTGCCACCAGTGAGTGGGGTGGGGGCCCCTACAATGAGCAGTTCTTC; CDR3: CATSEWGGGPYNEQFF
size: NA; V: TRBV9; D: NA; J: TRBJ1-1; DNA: TGTGCCAGCAGCCCCCGACACCAGAACACTGAAGCTTTCTTT; CDR3: CASSPRHQNTEAFF
size: NA; V: TRBV19; D: TRBD1; J: TRBJ1-2; DNA: TGTGCCAGTAGCGGTCGAGGGACAGACCGAGGCTACACCTTC; CDR3: CASSGRGTDRGYTF
size: few; V: TRBV18; D: NA; J: TRBJ1-2; DNA: TGTGCCAGCTCACCAGAAGGGGGGGCGCCTGGCTACACCTTC; CDR3: CASSPEGGAPGYTF
size: NA; V: TRBV19; D: TRBD1; J: TRBJ2-1; DNA: TGTGCCAGTACGCGCAGGGACAGGGCATACAATGAGCAGTTCTTC; CDR3: CASTRRDRAYNEQFF
size: NA; V: TRBV5-1; D: NA; J: TRBJ2-7; DNA: TGCGCCAGCAGCTGGGACCGGGACACCGAGCAGTACTTC; CDR3: CASSWDRDTEQYF
size: NA; V: TRBV18; D: NA; J: TRBJ1-2; DNA: TGTGCCAGCTCACCGTCTTCCAACTCCTATGGCTACACCTTC; CDR3: CASSPSSNSYGYTF
size: NA; V: TRBV6-6; D: TRBD1; J: TRBJ1-6; DNA: TGTGCCAGCAGTCCCCCTCGCAGGGGGCTTAATTCACCCCTCCACTTT; CDR3: CASSPPRRGLNSPLHF
size: NA; V: TRBV14; D: NA; J: TRBJ1-1; DNA: TGTGCCAGCAGCCGCCGTCGGTTAATCGACACTGAAGCTTTCTTT; CDR3: CASSRRRLIDTEAFF
size: NA; V: TRBV18; D: NA; J: TRBJ1-2; DNA: TGTGCCAGCTCGCCGCGGACAGTCAACTATGGCTACACCTTC; CDR3: CASSPRTVNYGYTF
size: NA; V: TRBV19; D: TRBD1; J: TRBJ1-5; DNA: TGTGCCAGTAGTACCTCCGGGACAGGGAATCAGCCCCAGCATTTT; CDR3: CASSTSGTGNQPQHF
size: once; V: TRBV5-1; D: TRBD1; J: TRBJ1-2; DNA: TGCGCCAGCAGCTTGGAGGTACCTGGGACAGGGAGGGGCTATGGCTACACCTTC; CDR3: CASSLEVPGTGRGYGYTF
size: few; V: TRBV5-1; D: NA; J: TRBJ1-1; DNA: TGCGCCAGCAGCCCGCGGACATCCCGTACTGAAGCTTTCTTT; CDR3: CASSPRTSRTEAFF
size: NA; V: TRBV19; D: TRBD2; J: TRBJ2-2; DNA: TGTGCCAGTAGCCCCCCTCAGGCGGGAGGGCCACGGGGGGCCGGGGAGCTGTTTTTT; CDR3: CASSPPQAGGPRGAGELFF
size: NA; V: TRBV5-4; D: TRBD2; J: TRBJ2-1; DNA: TGTGCCAGCAGCTTTCCGACTAGCGGGGGGCTTAGTGAGCAGTTCTTC; CDR3: CASSFPTSGGLSEQFF
size: NA; V: TRBV19; D: NA; J: TRBJ2-2; DNA: TGTGCCAGTAGTATAGAGGGGGGTTGGACAGGACAGACCGGGGAGCTGTTTTTT; CDR3: CASSIEGGWTGQTGELFF
size: NA; V: TRBV2; D: NA; J: TRBJ1-1; DNA: TGTGCCAGCAGTTTGGGACTGACTGAAGCTTTCTTT; CDR3: CASSLGLTEAFF
size: few; V: TRBV19; D: NA; J: TRBJ1-1; DNA: TGTGCCAGTAGTATAGATCAACAGTCGACCTATCGACGATTGAACACTGAAGCTTTCTTT; CDR3: CASSIDQQSTYRRLNTEAFF
size: NA; V: TRBV3-1/TRBV3-2; D: TRBD2; J: TRBJ2-3; DNA: TGTGCCAGCAGCCCGTGGATAGCGGGGGATACGCAGTATTTT; CDR3: CASSPWIAGDTQYF
size: few; V: TRBV6-5; D: NA; J: TRBJ1-1; DNA: TGTGCCAGCAGTCCGGAGAGGTGGAACACTGAAGCTTTCTTT; CDR3: CASSPERWNTEAFF
size: NA; V: TRBV10-1; D: TRBD1; J: TRBJ1-1; DNA: TGCGCCAGCAGTGAGTCGGGCAGGGGGCACACTGAAGCTTTCTTT; CDR3: CASSESGRGHTEAFF
size: once; V: TRBV9; D: NA; J: TRBJ2-2; DNA: TGTGCCAGCAGCCTAACGGGGGCGAACACCGGGGAGCTGTTTTTT; CDR3: CASSLTGANTGELFF
size: NA; V: TRBV7-9; D: TRBD2; J: TRBJ2-1; DNA: TGTGCCAGCAGCTTAATCGGTTTGGCTAGCGGGATGTACAATGAGCAGTTCTTC; CDR3: CASSLIGLASGMYNEQFF
size: NA; V: TRBV27; D: NA; J: TRBJ2-7; DNA: TGTGCCAGCAGTTTTACCGCGATCTCCTACGAGCAGTACTTC; CDR3: CASSFTAISYEQYF
size: NA; V: TRBV19; D: NA; J: TRBJ1-3; DNA: TGTGCCAGTAGTTATGACAGTCGCTCTGGAAACACCATATATTTT; CDR3: CASSYDSRSGNTIYF
size: NA; V: TRBV27; D: TRBD2; J: TRBJ2-1; DNA: TGTGCCAGCAGTTTGGCTAGCGGGGGGCCAGGTGAGCAGTTCTTC; CDR3: CASSLASGGPGEQFF
size: NA; V: TRBV5-6; D: TRBD1; J: TRBJ1-2; DNA: TGTGCCAGCAGCTTTCCGGGACAGGGGATTTTGGGCTACACCTTC; CDR3: CASSFPGQGILGYTF
size: NA; V: TRBV27; D: NA; J: TRBJ1-6; DNA: TGTGCCAGCAGTTTTACGGGGGGGAATTCACCCCTCCACTTT; CDR3: CASSFTGGNSPLHF
size: NA; V: TRBV14; D: NA; J: TRBJ1-2; DNA: TGTGCCAGCAGCCAACGGGGGGCGTATGGCTACACCTTC; CDR3: CASSQRGAYGYTF
size: NA; V: TRBV18; D: TRBD1; J: TRBJ1-5; DNA: TGTGCCAGCTCACCTCAGGGGGCGAAGCAGCCCCAGCATTTT; CDR3: CASSPQGAKQPQHF
size: NA; V: TRBV18; D: NA; J: TRBJ2-1; DNA: TGTGCCAGCTCACCTCCGACAGTCTCCTACAATGAGCAGTTCTTC; CDR3: CASSPPTVSYNEQFF
size: NA; V: TRBV11-2; D: NA; J: TRBJ1-5; DNA: TGTGCCAGCACCCACGGGGGAGGTCAGCCCCAGCATTTT; CDR3: CASTHGGGQPQHF
size: NA; V: TRBV3-1/TRBV3-2; D: TRBD2; J: TRBJ2-1; DNA: TGTGCCAGCAGCAGTGGACTAGCGAGGGATGAGCAGTTCTTC; CDR3: CASSSGLARDEQFF
size: once; V: TRBV19; D: TRBD2; J: TRBJ2-7; DNA: TGTGCCAGTGGGAGGACTAGCGGGACCTACGAGCAGTACTTC; CDR3: CASGRTSGTYEQYF
size: NA; V: TRBV1; D: NA; J: TRBJ1-1; DNA: TGCACCAGCAGCCAAGGGACAGAGAACACTGAAGCTTTCTTT; CDR3: CTSSQGTENTEAFF
size: NA; V: TRBV29-1; D: NA; J: TRBJ1-3; DNA: TGCAGCGTAGTCTACTCTGGAAACACCATATATTTT; CDR3: CSVVYSGNTIYF
size: NA; V: TRBV6-4; D: NA; J: TRBJ1-5; DNA: TGTGCCAGCAGTGAACAGCTGAATCAGCCCCAGCATTTT; CDR3: CASSEQLNQPQHF
size: NA; V: TRBV18; D: NA; J: TRBJ2-1; DNA: TGTGCCAGCTCACCCTTAGGGACAAGGACATCCAATGAGCAGTTCTTC; CDR3: CASSPLGTRTSNEQFF
size: NA; V: TRBV11-1; D: TRBD1; J: TRBJ1-2; DNA: TGTGCCAGCAGCCCGACAGGGATCAACTATGGCTACACCTTC; CDR3: CASSPTGINYGYTF